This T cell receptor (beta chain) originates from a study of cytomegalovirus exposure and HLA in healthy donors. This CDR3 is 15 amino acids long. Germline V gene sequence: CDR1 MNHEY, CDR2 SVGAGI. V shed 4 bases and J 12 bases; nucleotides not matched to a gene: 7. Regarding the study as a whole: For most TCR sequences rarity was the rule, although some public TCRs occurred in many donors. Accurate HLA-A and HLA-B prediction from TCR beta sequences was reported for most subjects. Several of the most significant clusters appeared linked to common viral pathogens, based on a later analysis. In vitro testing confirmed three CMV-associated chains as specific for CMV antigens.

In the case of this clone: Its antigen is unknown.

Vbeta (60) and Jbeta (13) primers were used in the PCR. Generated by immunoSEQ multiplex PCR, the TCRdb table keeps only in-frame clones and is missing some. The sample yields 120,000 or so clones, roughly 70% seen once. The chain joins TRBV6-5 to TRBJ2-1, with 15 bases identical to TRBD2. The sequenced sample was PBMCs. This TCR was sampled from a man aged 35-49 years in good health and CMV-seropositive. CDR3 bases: TGTGCCAGCAGTTCGGACCGGACTAGCGGGAGGGGGCAGTTCTTC. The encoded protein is CASSSDRTSGRGQFF.